This T cell receptor (beta chain) appears in the sequencing data of a study of low-dose radiotherapy and immunotherapy resistance in tumors. Turning to the study itself: Dosing of intravenous cyclophosphamide at 200 mg/m2 occurred every two weeks and took place one day prior to radiation and immunotherapy.

TRAV- and TRBV-specific primers, spanning alpha and beta chains, primed first-strand cDNA. TCR amplification involved roughly 21 PCR cycles with a constant-region primer and V-primer adapter. With in vitro transcription, the isolated mRNA was amplified. TCRdb reprocessed the reads with MiXCR, giving one entry per CDR3 protein. The sample holds roughly 10,000 distinct CDR3 sequences, 35% to 50% seen once. The presence of advanced solid tumors lacking tumor-infiltrating lymphocytes characterized eligible patients. This CDR3 is built from 13 residues. Germline CDR1 MDHEN, CDR2 SYDVKM. This TCR came from a human donor with advanced metastatic prostate, ovarian, gallbladder or colorectal cancer (not recorded which). This table probably holds off-target reads from a library built for another chain. The V gene is TRBV28, the J gene TRBJ2-7; D unclear. CDR3 bases: TGTGGTTCGTGGGGTCACTCTCGGAACGAGCAGTACTTC. This codes for CGSWGHSRNEQYF.